The 19 T cell receptor beta chains given below trace back to one sample, sequenced in a study of T cell responses to AZD1222 COVID-19 vaccine. Produced via immunoSEQ multiplex PCR; TCRdb's table is partial and in-frame only. Here the sample spans approximately 170,000 clones, approximately 95% being singletons. The sequences come from peripheral blood, collected on day 0 of AZD1222 vaccination. The source of these receptors is an adult in good health.

The chain links TRBV29-1 to TRBJ2-6, with no clear D. This CDR3 comprises 13 residues. Germline-derived CDR1 and CDR2 are SQVTM and ANQGSEA. The V and J ends lost 2 bases and 2 bases respectively, with 4 bases between them. The CDR3 here is CSVEKAGANVLTF. Written as DNA, the CDR3 is TGCAGCGTTGAAAAAGCTGGGGCCAACGTCCTGACTTTC.

The rearrangement joins TRBV6-1 to TRBJ1-2; no firm D call. Trimming cost V 3 bases and J 1 base, with 12 bases left between them. Germline values: CDR1 MNHNS, CDR2 SASEGT. CDR3 length: 15 residues. The chain's CDR3 is CASSDQRHLNYGYTF. The CDR3 bases are TGTGCCAGCAGTGATCAGAGACACCTTAACTATGGCTACACCTTC.

This chain joins TRBV29-1 and TRBJ2-7; D remains ambiguous. Trimming left V 6 bases short and J 1 base short, with 13 bases between. CDR1 and CDR2 (germline): SQVTM, ANQGSEA. CDR3 length: 13 amino acids. CDR3 residues: CSVRLTLSYEQYF. The CDR3 nucleotides are TGCAGCGTCCGATTGACGTTATCCTACGAGCAGTACTTC.

This rearrangement joins TRBV5-8 to TRBJ2-3, with D hard to call. Looked up from germline, CDR1 is SGHTS and CDR2 is YDEGEE. The CDR3 covers 12 residues. Trimming shortened V by 2 bases and J by 6 bases, and 7 bases separated the two germline ends. This CDR3 is CASSFGGDTQYF. CDR3 DNA: TGTGCCAGCAGCTTTGGTGGGGATACGCAGTATTTT. The full variable domain, its missing parts supplied by reference TRBV5-8 and TRBJ2-3, is EAGVTQSPTHLIKTRGQQATLRCSPISGHTSVYWYQQALGLGLQFLLWYDEGEERNRGNFPPRFSGRQFPNYSSELNVNALELEDSALYLCASSFGGDTQYFGPGTRLTVL.

J is TRBJ2-7 and V is TRBV5-4; the match to TRBD1 covers 8 bases. The CDR3 has 16 amino acids. Losses at the gene ends were 4 bases for V and 2 bases for J; bases not matched to a gene: 11. CDR1 is SGHNT, CDR2 YYREEE, per germline (reference sequence). As DNA, the CDR3 is TGTGCCAGCAGCCCCCTCCCCGGGACAGGTGCCTACGAGCAGTACTTC. This translates into CASSPLPGTGAYEQYF.

V usage is TRBV4-1 and J usage is TRBJ2-3, with 8 bases aligning to TRBD2. Trimming cost V 7 bases and J 15 bases; bases outside gene matches: 15. Germline V lookup: CDR1 MGHRA, CDR2 YSYEKL. This CDR3 region has 13 residues. CDR3 nucleotides: TGCGCCAGCACCCAGGCGTTCGGGACTAGTCTATATTTT. Amino acids: CASTQAFGTSLYF.

The chain uses TRBV6-5 and TRBJ1-1, with D tentatively TRBD1 (5 bases). CDR1 MNHEY and CDR2 SVGAGI come from the germline V gene. Trimming removed 0 bases from V and 4 bases from J, with 9 bases in between. The CDR3 extends over 14 amino acids. In DNA, the CDR3 is TGTGCCAGCAGTTACTCCAGGGTAGCCACTGAAGCTTTCTTT. Its translation: CASSYSRVATEAFF.

This clone has a single count. The CDR3 nucleotides are TGCGCCAGCAGCGTAACTAGCGGGGGGGCTGCTGAGCAGTTCTTC. Protein product: CASSVTSGGAAEQFF. The J gene is TRBJ2-1, the V gene TRBV5-1, with TRBD2 identical over 13 bases. J was trimmed by 9 bases and V by 4 bases; bases with no gene match: 7. The CDR3 runs to 15 residues. Germline assignment: CDR1 SGHRS and CDR2 YFSETQ.

The genes are TRBV7-8 and TRBJ1-1; D possibly corresponds to TRBD1 (6 bases). Trimming shortened V by 6 bases and J by 4 bases, and 15 bases separated the two germline ends. The CDR3 runs 14 residues. The germline V gene encodes CDR1 SGHVS and CDR2 FQNEAQ. CDR3 nucleotides: TGTGCCAGCAGGATGAATCAGGGGATCACTGAAGCTTTCTTT. This gives the protein CASRMNQGITEAFF.

The chain has TRBV19 and TRBJ1-1; 7 nucleotides line up with TRBD1. Losses at the gene ends were 3 bases for V and 4 bases for J; bases not matched to a gene: 5. This CDR3 spans 14 amino acids. CDR1 and CDR2 (germline): LNHDA, SQIVND (reference sequence). This CDR3 is CASSINRGATEAFF. CDR3 DNA sequence: TGTGCCAGTAGTATTAACAGGGGCGCCACTGAAGCTTTCTTT. The entire variable domain, with the rest obtained from reference TRBV19 and TRBJ1-1, is as follows: DGGITQSPKYLFRKEGQNVTLSCEQNLNHDAMYWYRQDPGQGLRLIYYSQIVNDFQKGDIAEGYSVSREKKESFPLTVTSAQKNPTAFYLCASSINRGATEAFFGQGTRLTVV.

V and J are TRBV20-1 and TRBJ1-2; 9 bases line up with TRBD1. The germline CDR1 and CDR2 sequences are DFQATT and SNEGSKA (reference sequence). The CDR3 covers 14 residues. Trimming cost V 3 bases and J 4 bases; bases outside gene matches: 6. The CDR3 nucleotides read TGCAGTGCTAGTGAGGACAGGGGATCCTATGGCTACACCTTC. This encodes CSASEDRGSYGYTF.

The rearrangement links TRBV3-1 (or the pseudogene TRBV3-2) to TRBJ2-7, with 7 bases lining up with TRBD2. V shed 1 base and J 9 bases; nucleotides not matched to a gene: 3. There are 12 residues in the CDR3. Germline lookup yields CDR1 LGHDT and CDR2 YNNKEL (reference sequence). CDR3 residues: CASSQVGLGQYF. CDR3 DNA sequence: TGTGCCAGCAGCCAAGTCGGACTAGGGCAGTACTTC.

This chain uses TRBV5-1 with TRBJ2-2, with 16 bases that match TRBD2. Unmatched junction bases numbered 5, after V lost 5 bases and J lost 4 bases. The CDR3 runs 17 residues. Germline lookup yields CDR1 SGHRS and CDR2 YFSETQ. CDR3 amino acids: CASSLGLAGGVTGELFF. CDR3 in DNA: TGCGCCAGCAGTCTGGGACTAGCGGGAGGGGTCACCGGGGAGCTGTTTTTT.

This chain links TRBV12-3 or TRBV12-4 with TRBJ1-1; TRBD1 is a possible D gene (5 bases). Trimming stripped 3 bases from V and 1 base from J, with 6 bases between. The length of the CDR3 is 13 residues. DNA of the CDR3: TGTGCCAGCAGTTTCGGGGGGAACACTGAAGCTTTCTTT. The encoded protein is CASSFGGNTEAFF.

The J gene is TRBJ1-4, the V gene TRBV13; no clear D gene. Germline V gene data show CDR1 as PRHDT and CDR2 as FYEKMQ (reference sequence). V dropped 0 bases and J dropped 8 bases, with 13 bases sitting between them. The CDR3 spans 15 residues. CDR3 region: CASSLGPGIDEKLFF. For the CDR3, the DNA is TGTGCCAGCAGCTTAGGCCCGGGAATTGACGAAAAACTGTTTTTT.

V is TRBV10-2 and J is TRBJ1-1, with TRBD1 as a possible D gene (5 bases). The CDR3 loop spans 15 amino acids. V was cut by 6 bases and J by 0 bases, with 14 bases left in between. Per germline, CDR1 WSHSY and CDR2 SAAADI. CDR3 nucleotide sequence: TGCGCCAGCAGACAGGATACCCAATTGAACACTGAAGCTTTCTTT. Its protein product is CASRQDTQLNTEAFF.

A note on this clone: This specimen includes other DNA sequences encoding the same CDR3. This sequence joins TRBV18 and TRBJ2-5; D call uncertain. CDR3 length: 12 amino acids. In germline, CDR1 is KGHSH, CDR2 LQKENI. Trimming removed 0 bases at V and 4 bases at J, with 3 bases between. The CDR3 nucleotides are TGTGCCAGCTCACCACCGGGAGAGACCCAGTACTTC. Translation: CASSPPGETQYF. The full variable domain, completed using reference TRBV18 and TRBJ2-5, is NAGVMQNPRHLVRRRGQEARLRCSPMKGHSHVYWYRQLPEEGLKFMVYLQKENIIDESGMPKERFSAEFPKEGPSILRIQQVVRGDSAAYFCASSPPGETQYFGPGTRLLVL.

V usage is TRBV5-1 and J usage is TRBJ2-7, with 7 bases identical to TRBD1. V gave up 5 bases and J gave up 1 base; unmatched junction bases: 9. CDR3 length: 15 residues. Germline V gene data show CDR1 as SGHRS and CDR2 as YFSETQ. The CDR3 loop is CASSSGTVLSYEQYF. Written as DNA, the CDR3 is TGCGCCAGCAGTTCCGGGACAGTCTTATCCTACGAGCAGTACTTC.

The chain couples TRBV5-6 to TRBJ1-5; D ambiguous. Germline CDR1 and CDR2: SGHDT and YYEEEE. The CDR3 has 16 amino acids. Trimming stripped 2 bases from V and 0 bases from J, with 12 bases between. The CDR3 DNA reads as TGTGCCAGCAGCTTCCTAGGCGGTCATAGCAATCAGCCCCAGCATTTT. It codes for CASSFLGGHSNQPQHF.